The rows below give T cell receptor beta chains drawn from one sample of a study of blood T cell repertoires in COVID-19. Some clones are missing from TCRdb's copy, which holds only in-frame ones; the method was immunoSEQ multiplex PCR. Of around 310,000 clones listed, 90% were seen once; the top ten hold approximately 7.5%. Material: peripheral blood. These receptors were obtained from a woman in her twenties or thirties with COVID-19, enrolled during active disease. The CDR3 runs from the conserved cysteine through the conserved F or W. The D gene is left open where the match is weak. The listing skips clone size in some rows; elsewhere it reads once, few, many or a size class.

j_call: TRBJ2-1; v_call: TRBV11-2; d_call: -; clone_size: -; cdr3_nt: TGTGCCAGCAGCATTACAGTGAGCTCCTACAATGAGCAGTTCTTC; cdr3_aa: CASSITVSSYNEQFF
j_call: TRBJ1-2; v_call: TRBV10-3; d_call: TRBD1; clone_size: -; cdr3_nt: TGTGCCATCTCAAGGACAGGAGGTTATGGCTACACCTTC; cdr3_aa: CAISRTGGYGYTF
j_call: TRBJ2-7; v_call: TRBV30; d_call: -; clone_size: -; cdr3_nt: TGTGCCTGGAGTAGCAGGGGCGAGCAGTACTTC; cdr3_aa: CAWSSRGEQYF
j_call: TRBJ2-1; v_call: TRBV4-3; d_call: TRBD2; clone_size: -; cdr3_nt: TGCGCCAGCAGCCAAGAAGCGGGAGTTATCTATGAGCAGTTCTTC; cdr3_aa: CASSQEAGVIYEQFF
j_call: TRBJ2-3; v_call: TRBV19; d_call: TRBD1; clone_size: -; cdr3_nt: TGTGCCAGCCAGACAGGGATCAGCACAGATACGCAGTATTTT; cdr3_aa: CASQTGISTDTQYF
j_call: TRBJ1-1; v_call: TRBV30; d_call: -; clone_size: -; cdr3_nt: TGTGCCTTCTTAAGGGGGAACGAAGCTTTCTTT; cdr3_aa: CAFLRGNEAFF
j_call: TRBJ1-6; v_call: TRBV5-6; d_call: TRBD1; clone_size: -; cdr3_nt: TGTGCCAGCAGCTCCGTGGACAGGGGGAGTAATTCACCCCTCCACTTT; cdr3_aa: CASSSVDRGSNSPLHF
j_call: TRBJ2-3; v_call: TRBV19; d_call: TRBD1; clone_size: -; cdr3_nt: TGTGCCAGTAGTATGGGGGACAGGGCCACAGATACGCAGTATTTT; cdr3_aa: CASSMGDRATDTQYF
j_call: TRBJ2-2; v_call: TRBV5-1; d_call: TRBD1; clone_size: -; cdr3_nt: TGCGCCAGCAGCCACGCAGGGGGCACCGGGGAGCTGTTTTTT; cdr3_aa: CASSHAGGTGELFF
j_call: TRBJ2-5; v_call: TRBV7-3; d_call: TRBD1; clone_size: -; cdr3_nt: TGTGCCAGCAGCCCTACAGGGGGCGCGGGAGAGACCCAGTACTTC; cdr3_aa: CASSPTGGAGETQYF
j_call: TRBJ2-7; v_call: TRBV29-1; d_call: TRBD1; clone_size: -; cdr3_nt: TGCAGCGTTGGCGGGACAGGGTTATCCTACGAGCAGTACTTC; cdr3_aa: CSVGGTGLSYEQYF
j_call: TRBJ1-2; v_call: TRBV4-1; d_call: TRBD1; clone_size: -; cdr3_nt: TGCGCCAGCAGCGGACAGGCCGACTTAGCTAACTATGGCTACACCTTC; cdr3_aa: CASSGQADLANYGYTF
j_call: TRBJ2-7; v_call: TRBV4-2; d_call: -; clone_size: -; cdr3_nt: TGTGCCAGCAGCCGTCAGGGGGGTGACTACGAGCAGTACTTC; cdr3_aa: CASSRQGGDYEQYF
j_call: TRBJ1-6; v_call: TRBV28; d_call: -; clone_size: once; cdr3_nt: TGTGCCAGCAGCTCGGGACTAAAAAAGGAGCCCCTCCACTTT; cdr3_aa: CASSSGLKKEPLHF
j_call: TRBJ2-1; v_call: TRBV28; d_call: TRBD1; clone_size: -; cdr3_nt: TGTGCCAGCAGCGGCCTGAAGGATCAGGGGGTCTTCTACAATGAGCAGTTCTTC; cdr3_aa: CASSGLKDQGVFYNEQFF